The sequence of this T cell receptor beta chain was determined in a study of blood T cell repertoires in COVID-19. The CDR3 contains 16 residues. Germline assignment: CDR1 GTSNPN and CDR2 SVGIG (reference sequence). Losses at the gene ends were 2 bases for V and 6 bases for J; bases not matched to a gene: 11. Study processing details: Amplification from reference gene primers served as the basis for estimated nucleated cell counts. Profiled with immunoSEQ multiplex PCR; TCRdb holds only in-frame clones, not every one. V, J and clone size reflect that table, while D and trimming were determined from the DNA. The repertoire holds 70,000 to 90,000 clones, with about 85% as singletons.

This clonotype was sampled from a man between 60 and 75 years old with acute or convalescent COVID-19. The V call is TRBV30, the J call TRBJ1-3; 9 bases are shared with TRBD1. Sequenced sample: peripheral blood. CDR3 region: CAWSSPGQGLVNTIYF. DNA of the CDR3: TGTGCCTGGAGTTCTCCGGGACAGGGTCTGGTAAACACCATATATTTT. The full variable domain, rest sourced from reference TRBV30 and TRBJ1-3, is SQTIHQWPATLVQPVGSPLSLECTVEGTSNPNLYWYRQAAGRGLQLLFYSVGIGQISSEVPQNLSASRPQDRQFILSSKKLLLSDSGFYLCAWSSPGQGLVNTIYFGEGSWLTVV.